Listed below are T cell receptor beta chains from one sample, sequenced in a study of T-cell reconstitution after alpha-beta-depleted transplantation in children. TCRdb re-called the PCR reads with MiXCR, one entry per CDR3 protein. The data contain 490,000 or so distinct CDR3 sequences, around 12% of them singletons. The sequences come from PBMCs from the stem cell graft donor, collected from the stem cell graft. These receptors were obtained from a human donor who donated a stem cell graft to a child with combined immunodeficiency. Each CDR3 is given with its conserved first and last residue. The D gene is left open where the match is weak. The size field is filled for only some rows; it gives once, few, many or a size class.

>.|TRBV7-9|TRBJ1-2|.
TGTGCCAGCAGCTTAAGGAGTTACGGAGGCTACACCTTC
CASSLRSYGGYTF
>.|TRBV4-3|TRBJ2-1|.
TGCGCCAGCAGCCAAGATCTCTTGGACAGCTACAATGAGCAGTTCTTC
CASSQDLLDSYNEQFF
>many|TRBV5-1|TRBJ2-4|.
TGCGCCAGCAGCTTGGTCGGGAAAAACATTCAGTACTTC
CASSLVGKNIQYF
>many|TRBV6-6|TRBJ2-1|TRBD2
TGTGCCAGCAGTTACTCTAGCGGGAGTCTGTTCTTC
CASSYSSGSLFF
>few|TRBV29-1|TRBJ1-2|.
TGCAGCGTTGAAACACAACTGAAGGGCTACACCTTC
CSVETQLKGYTF
>few|TRBV7-9|TRBJ2-5|TRBD1
TGTGCCAGCAGCGGGCGGGACAGGGGGCAAGAGACCCAGTACTTC
CASSGRDRGQETQYF
>few|TRBV27|TRBJ2-2|.
TGTGCCAGCAACTTCGGAACGAACACCGGGGAGCTGTTTTTT
CASNFGTNTGELFF
>few|TRBV29-1|TRBJ2-7|TRBD1
TGCAGCGTTGTTAACTCGACAGGGCTAGGCGAGCAGTACTTC
CSVVNSTGLGEQYF
>many|TRBV28|TRBJ1-5|TRBD1
TGTGCCAGCCTAAGACAGGGTCTATATCAGCCCCAGCATTTT
CASLRQGLYQPQHF
>.|TRBV6-1|TRBJ2-1|.
TGTGCCAGCCCCGGGAAGGGAAAGTATGAGCAGTTCTTC
CASPGKGKYEQFF
>many|TRBV7-8|TRBJ2-1|TRBD1
TGTGCCAGCAGCTTACGTCGGGACAGGGTTGTTGAGCAGTTCTTC
CASSLRRDRVVEQFF
>few|TRBV7-2|TRBJ2-1|.
TGTGCCAGCGGTGGGAAAGCCCTATGGAATGAGCAGTTCTTC
CASGGKALWNEQFF
>many|TRBV12-3/TRBV12-4|TRBJ2-2|.
TGTGCCAGCAGTCTGAACAGACCTGGCGGGGAGCTGTTTTTT
CASSLNRPGGELFF
>few|TRBV7-2|TRBJ2-5|.
TGTGCCAGCAGCTTTACGGGGTCCCAAGAGACCCAGTACTTC
CASSFTGSQETQYF
>few|TRBV6-6|TRBJ2-5|.
TGTGCCAGCAGTCCGCCTCAAGGGACCCAGTACTTC
CASSPPQGTQYF
>many|TRBV28|TRBJ1-2|TRBD1
TGTGCCAGCAGTTTTCCCGGACAGGGGCGGGTCTATGGCTACACCTTC
CASSFPGQGRVYGYTF
>many|TRBV24-1|TRBJ2-2|TRBD1
TGTGCCACCACATCCGGGACAGGGGTGAACACCGGGGAGCTGTTTTTT
CATTSGTGVNTGELFF
>.|TRBV20-1|TRBJ2-2|TRBD1
TGCAGTGCTAGCGACCCGGGACAGGTGAACACCGGGGAGCTGTTTTTT
CSASDPGQVNTGELFF
>few|TRBV6-4|TRBJ2-3|TRBD2
TGTGCCAGCCGGGAGCGGGAGCACACAGATACGCAGTATTTT
CASREREHTDTQYF
>few|TRBV7-9|TRBJ2-2|TRBD1
TGTGCCGGGCGACAGGGCTCAGGGAACACCGGGGAGCTGTTTTTT
CAGRQGSGNTGELFF
>few|TRBV21-1|TRBJ2-1|.
TGTGCCAGCAGTAAGGGGGACAGGGGGCTTTTCGATGAGCAGTTCTTC
CASSKGDRGLFDEQFF
>.|TRBV12-3/TRBV12-4|TRBJ2-1|.
TGTGCCAGCAGTCGCAAGAATGAGCAGTTCTTC
CASSRKNEQFF
>.|TRBV12-3/TRBV12-4|TRBJ2-3|.
TGTGCCAGCAGTTTCGCGGGTCACACAGATACGCAGTATTTT
CASSFAGHTDTQYF
>few|TRBV15|TRBJ1-4|.
TGTGCCACCAGCAGTGCCGGACGTTCAACTAATGAAAAACTGTTTTTT
CATSSAGRSTNEKLFF
>many|TRBV29-1|TRBJ2-5|TRBD2
TGCAGCGTTGTCCCCCTCTCGGGACTAGCGGGAGTGGTAGAGACCCAGTACTTC
CSVVPLSGLAGVVETQYF
>.|TRBV11-2|TRBJ2-7|TRBD2
TGTGCCAGCAGCTTAGACCTAACTAGCGGGAGTTTAGACGAGCAGTACTTC
CASSLDLTSGSLDEQYF
>.|TRBV7-6|TRBJ2-7|.
TGTGCCAGCAGCCGCGACGGCCTCTACGAGCAGTACTTC
CASSRDGLYEQYF
>few|TRBV6-2/TRBV6-3|TRBJ1-5|.
TGTGCCAGCAGTTATAACGGTTTCAATCAGCCCCAGCATTTT
CASSYNGFNQPQHF
>.|TRBV6-1|TRBJ2-5|.
TGTGCCAGCAGTGAAGCGAGAGGGCCACAAGAGACCCAGTACTTC
CASSEARGPQETQYF
>many|TRBV20-1|TRBJ2-3|.
TGCAGTGCTAGGGGTCCCTGGGATACGCAGTATTTT
CSARGPWDTQYF
>many|TRBV27|TRBJ2-1|TRBD2
TGTGCCAGCAGACCTGGCGGGGGGTCCTACAATGAGCAGTTCTTC
CASRPGGGSYNEQFF